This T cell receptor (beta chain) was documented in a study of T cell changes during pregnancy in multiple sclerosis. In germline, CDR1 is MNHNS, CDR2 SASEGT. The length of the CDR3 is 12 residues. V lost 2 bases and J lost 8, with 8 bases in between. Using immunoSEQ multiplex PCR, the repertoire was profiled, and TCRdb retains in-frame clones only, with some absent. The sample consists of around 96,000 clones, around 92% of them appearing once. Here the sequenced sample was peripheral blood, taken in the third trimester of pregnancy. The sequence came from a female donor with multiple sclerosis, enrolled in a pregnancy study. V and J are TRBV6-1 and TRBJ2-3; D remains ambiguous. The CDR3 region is CASSEFLGTQYF. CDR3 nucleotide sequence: TGTGCCAGCAGTGAATTTCTAGGTACGCAGTATTTT.